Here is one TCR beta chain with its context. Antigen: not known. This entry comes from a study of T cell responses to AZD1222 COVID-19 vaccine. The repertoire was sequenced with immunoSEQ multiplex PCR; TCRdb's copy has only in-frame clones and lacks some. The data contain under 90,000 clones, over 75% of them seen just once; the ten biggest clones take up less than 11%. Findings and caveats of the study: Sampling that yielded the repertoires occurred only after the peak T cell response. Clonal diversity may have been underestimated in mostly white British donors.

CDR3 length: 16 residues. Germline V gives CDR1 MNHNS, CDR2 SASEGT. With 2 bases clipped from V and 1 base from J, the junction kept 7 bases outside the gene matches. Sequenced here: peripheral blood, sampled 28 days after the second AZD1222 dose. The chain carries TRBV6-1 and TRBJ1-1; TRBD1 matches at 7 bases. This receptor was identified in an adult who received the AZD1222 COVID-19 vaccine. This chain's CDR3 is CASSERRGRGNTEAFF. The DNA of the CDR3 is TGTGCCAGCAGTGAACGGAGGGGGCGGGGGAACACTGAAGCTTTCTTT.